What follows are 9 T cell receptor beta chains derived from one specimen sequenced in a study of T cell responses to AZD1222 COVID-19 vaccine. The method was immunoSEQ multiplex PCR; TCRdb's version includes in-frame clones alone and lacks a portion of them. The data show 80,000 or so clones, 90% seen once. This specimen consisted of peripheral blood, obtained 28 days after the second AZD1222 dose. The receptors shown here come from an adult who received the AZD1222 COVID-19 vaccine.

This chain joins TRBV19 and TRBJ2-2, with a weak D call TRBD1 (6 bases). Deletions cut 3 bases from V and 3 bases from J, with 8 bases between. The germline V gene has CDR1 LNHDA and CDR2 SQIVND (reference sequence). The CDR3 is 14 amino acids. CDR3 region: CASSIQGYTGELFF. The CDR3 region has the DNA TGTGCCAGTAGTATTCAGGGGTACACCGGGGAGCTGTTTTTT. Combining the CDR3 with reference TRBV19 and TRBJ2-2 gives the whole variable domain DGGITQSPKYLFRKEGQNVTLSCEQNLNHDAMYWYRQDPGQGLRLIYYSQIVNDFQKGDIAEGYSVSREKKESFPLTVTSAQKNPTAFYLCASSIQGYTGELFFGEGSRLTVL.

This sequence joins TRBV6-9 and TRBJ2-7; D gene uncertain. This CDR3 contains 16 residues. Germline V gene data show CDR1 as MNHGY and CDR2 as SVAAGI. Deletions cut 0 bases from V and 2 bases from J, with 14 bases between. CDR3 residues: CASSYSLYLVAYEQYF. The CDR3 DNA reads as TGTGCCAGCAGTTATTCCTTATACTTAGTAGCCTACGAGCAGTACTTC.

V gene TRBV5-6 combines with J gene TRBJ2-3, with 9 bases that match TRBD2. CDR3 length equals 15 residues. The trim removed 5 bases at V and 3 bases at J, leaving 7 bases unmatched. Germline V gene sequence: CDR1 SGHDT, CDR2 YYEEEE. The CDR3 bases are TGTGCCAGCAGTTTAGCGGGAGTGCGGACAGATACGCAGTATTTT. Translation gives CASSLAGVRTDTQYF. Supplemented by reference TRBV5-6 and TRBJ2-3, the full variable domain reads DAGVTQSPTHLIKTRGQQVTLRCSPKSGHDTVSWYQQALGQGPQFIFQYYEEEERQRGNFPDRFSGHQFPNYSSELNVNALLLGDSALYLCASSLAGVRTDTQYFGPGTRLTVL.

This rearrangement joins TRBV10-3 to TRBJ2-7; D possibly matches TRBD1 or TRBD2 (6 bases each). In germline, CDR1 is ENHRY, CDR2 SYGVKD. V was trimmed by 6 bases and J by 0 bases, leaving 21 bases between them. The CDR3 contains 17 residues. The CDR3 loop reads CAIRGGLGRSSSYEQYF. As DNA, the CDR3 is TGTGCCATCAGGGGGGGCCTGGGACGGAGCAGCTCCTACGAGCAGTACTTC.

The rearrangement uses TRBV11-3 and TRBJ2-7; 9 bases map to TRBD2. CDR1 and CDR2 from the germline V gene are SGHNT and YENEEA. This CDR3 is 13 amino acids long. With V trimmed by 5 bases and J by 5 bases, 4 bases remained unmatched. The CDR3 sequence is CASSPRTSDEQYF. The CDR3 nucleotides are TGTGCCAGCAGCCCCCGGACTAGCGACGAGCAGTACTTC.

The chain carries TRBV6-6 and TRBJ2-3; the match to TRBD2 covers 10 bases. The CDR3 runs to 16 residues. CDR1 MNHNY and CDR2 SVGAGI come from the germline V gene (reference sequence). V dropped 0 bases and J dropped 0; count of bases not matched to a gene: 0. The CDR3 nucleotides are TGTGCCAGCAGTTACTCGACTAGCGGGAGCACAGATACGCAGTATTTT. Encoded protein: CASSYSTSGSTDTQYF.

This clone was seen once. J is TRBJ2-1 and V is TRBV10-3; 10 nucleotides line up with TRBD1. The CDR3 sequence is 16 residues long. V lost 0 bases, J lost 7 bases, and 6 bases stayed unmatched. Germline V lookup: CDR1 ENHRY, CDR2 SYGVKD. The CDR3, as DNA: TGTGCCATCAGTGAGTCGTGGGGGACAGGGGCTAATGAGCAGTTCTTC. Translated: CAISESWGTGANEQFF.

The rearrangement joins TRBV3-1 (or the pseudogene TRBV3-2) to TRBJ1-5; no clear D. The V gene lost 2 bases and the J gene lost 7 bases, with 12 bases spanning the gap. The V gene's germline CDR1 is LGHDT and CDR2 YNNKEL (reference sequence). CDR3 length: 14 residues. This CDR3 reads CASSQREGGQPQHF. CDR3 bases: TGTGCCAGCAGCCAAAGGGAGGGCGGGCAGCCCCAGCATTTT.

The chain combines TRBV7-6 with TRBJ1-5; D is possibly TRBD1 (6 bases). This CDR3 region has 13 residues. The V and J ends lost 4 bases and 5 bases respectively, with 9 bases between them. The V gene's germline CDR1 is SGHVS and CDR2 FNYEAQ. In DNA form, the CDR3 reads TGTGCCAGCAGCTCACAGGGCGATCAGCCCCAGCATTTT. This codes for CASSSQGDQPQHF.